This record looks at one T cell receptor (beta chain) sequence and its context. This record belongs to a study of blood T cells in healthy people across ages. Then a second PCR, running about 6 to 12 cycles, was carried out with a sample-barcoded 5' primer and a J-beta primer mix. One entry per CDR3 protein, called by TCRdb with MiXCR from the 5' RACE reads. The sample holds about 590,000 distinct CDR3 sequences, 25% to 30% seen once. The sample taken for sequencing was blood. This clonotype was sampled from a woman aged 80 or older in good health.

The CDR3 protein is CAWSALRTGAPYEQYF. The CDR3 bases are TGTGCCTGGAGTGCCCTGAGGACAGGCGCGCCCTACGAGCAGTACTTC. The chain joins TRBV30 to TRBJ2-7; 7 positions agree with TRBD1. The CDR3 extends over 16 amino acids. V shed 1 base and J 2 bases; nucleotides not matched to a gene: 11. From germline, CDR1 is GTSNPN and CDR2 SVGIG (reference sequence).